The TCR beta chain described here comes from a study of CD8 T cells in ankylosing spondylitis. This clonotype was picked up a small number of times. Its antigen is unknown. Quantitative 5'-RACE with molecular barcodes produced the TCR beta libraries. In TCRdb, the 5' RACE reads were re-called with MiXCR into one record per CDR3 protein. The repertoire includes approximately 100,000 distinct CDR3 sequences, 7.5% to 9% of them detected once, and more than 9.5% sits in the top ten. Study findings and constraints: Prior work had noted some motif variants in reactive arthritis blood and synovial fluid. Ankylosing spondylitis blood appeared to be characterized by a TCR beta motif of about eight highly homologous variants. With a CD8+ phenotype, disease-linked clones were relatively rare in peripheral blood.

This TCR was recovered from a male donor with ankylosing spondylitis or in good health (not recorded which). What was sequenced was blood, either unsorted or a sorted T cell fraction (not recorded which).

The chain's CDR3 is CSVRWDISYEQYF. The CDR3 nucleotides read TGCAGCGTCCGGTGGGACATCTCCTACGAGCAGTACTTC. V is TRBV29-1 and J is TRBJ2-7; a possible D gene is TRBD1 (6 bases). Germline V gene sequence: CDR1 SQVTM, CDR2 ANQGSEA. Trimming cost V 6 bases and J 0 bases, with 12 bases left between them. This CDR3 has 13 amino acids.